This T cell receptor beta chain was found in a study of cytomegalovirus exposure and HLA in healthy donors. The overall study: Out of 150 million to 200 million T cells, an earlier analysis found roughly 110 million unique TCR beta sequences in total. Study-level points and caveats: Cytomegalovirus status was reportedly diagnosed by the classifier with high specificity and sensitivity. Upon later analysis, HLA-associated TCR beta chains proved more clonally expanded than other, equally common chains.

Remarks on this clone: Its matching antigen is unknown.

CDR1 is LGHNA and CDR2 is YNFKEQ in the germline V gene. The CDR3 loop spans 13 amino acids. Trimming removed 4 bases at V and 4 bases at J, with 10 bases between. These donors counted as nominally healthy when sampled, but unrecorded immune exposures were likely. PCR primers comprised 60 Vbeta and 13 Jbeta primers. Repertoires were generated with immunoSEQ multiplex PCR, while TCRdb's copy carries only in-frame clones and drops some. This listing includes just under 60,000 clones. The J gene is TRBJ1-1, the V gene TRBV4-2; perhaps TRBD1 as D (6 bases). This clonotype originated in a male donor in good health and CMV-seronegative. The specimen was PBMCs. The DNA for the CDR3 is TGTGCCAGCAGCCCCGGGGGGGCCACTGAAGCTTTCTTT. This gives the protein CASSPGGATEAFF.